This TCR beta chain comes out of a study of beta chain features in type 1 diabetes. General study points: A pattern of fewer insertions and more deletions at VDJ junctions was seen in type 1 diabetes patients. Shortening of TCRB CDR3s, moderate but significant, appeared in all four CD4+ subsets of Type 1 diabetes patients.

The J segment lost 2 bases and the V segment lost 6 bases, leaving 9 bases of the junction unmatched. This CDR3 region has 15 residues. Germline V gene data show CDR1 as MNHEY and CDR2 as SMNVEV (reference sequence). Worth noting for this clone: What it binds is unknown.

Investigators reverse transcribed all isolated RNA, so they sequenced expressed TCRB transcripts. The data were produced by immunoSEQ multiplex PCR, yet TCRdb's version contains in-frame clones alone and is incomplete. The data hold about 12,000 clones, with 35% to 55% observed a single time. Cells sorted by CD45RO/CCR7/CD25/CD127/CD95/CD27 comprised CD4+ naive, central memory, regulatory and stem cell-like memory cells. The sequenced sample was stem cell memory CD4+ T cells from blood. The clonotype was recovered from a man younger than 35 in good health. This chain connects TRBV27 to TRBJ2-7, with TRBD1 matching 8 bases. CDR3 in amino acids: CASRGQGGPPYEQYF. The CDR3 bases are TGTGCCAGCAGAGGACAGGGTGGTCCCCCCTACGAGCAGTACTTC.